This T cell receptor beta chain appears in the sequencing data of a study of beta chain features in type 1 diabetes. On this clone itself: The antigen is unknown.

Only one heparinised blood draw was taken per donor, and its volume averaged roughly 120 mL. Sorting gave populations that all exceeded 95% purity. Isolated RNA was reverse transcribed in full, so expressed TCRB transcripts were sequenced. Naive, central memory and regulatory T cell samples produced a mean of roughly 3.9 million reads. Sequenced by immunoSEQ multiplex PCR; TCRdb stores in-frame clones only, minus some. Among some 360,000 clones listed, around 10% were seen once. General study points: The study left unresolved whether HLA type influences TCRB rearrangement. In all four CD4+ subsets, TCRB CDR3 length was significantly, moderately reduced in type 1 diabetes.

The CDR3 runs to 15 residues. V shed 6 bases and J 0 bases; nucleotides not matched to a gene: 8. The V gene's germline CDR1 is SGHAT and CDR2 FQNNGV. The receptor was isolated from a man younger than 40 with type 1 diabetes. Sequencing input: central memory CD4+ T cells from blood. The V call is TRBV11-2, the J call TRBJ2-7; TRBD1 agrees at 7 bases. For the CDR3, the DNA is TGTGCCAGCAGTCGAGAGGGGGCCCTCTCCTACGAGCAGTACTTC. Translation: CASSREGALSYEQYF.